The 24 T cell receptor beta chains listed next were all sequenced from one sample in a study of spatial heterogeneity in lung cancer. Study-wide results and limits: Tumor mutation counts were tracked by expanded intratumoral alpha and beta TCR counts.

TCRdb recomputed calls from the 5' RACE reads with MiXCR, one row per CDR3 protein. The table has about 5,900 distinct CDR3 sequences, roughly 16% seen once. For these receptors, no antigen is known. Documented time point: sample taken at primary tumor resection. The sample in question was lung tumor tissue, obtained at surgery. The receptors stem from a male donor with early-stage non-small cell lung cancer.

This clonotype qualifies as medium-sized. The chain has TRBV5-6 and TRBJ2-7, with TRBD2 as a possible D gene (6 bases). V was cut by 4 bases and J by 0 bases, with 11 bases left in between. The CDR3 is 14 residues long. In germline, CDR1 is SGHDT, CDR2 YYEEEE. In DNA form, the CDR3 reads TGTGCCAGCAGCGGGGGACTGTTCTCCTACGAGCAGTACTTC. It is translated as CASSGGLFSYEQYF.

In this sample, this clonotype turned up many times. CDR3 protein: CASRRRTAGANVLTF. The CDR3 coding sequence is TGTGCCAGCAGGAGGAGGACAGCTGGGGCCAACGTCCTGACTTTC. This rearrangement joins TRBV6-2 or TRBV6-3 to TRBJ2-6; D perhaps matches TRBD1 (6 bases). Germline values: CDR1 MNHEY, CDR2 SVGEGT. The CDR3 consists of 15 residues. V lost 6 bases and J lost 2, with 11 bases in between.

DNA of the CDR3: TGCAGTGCTAGTCCTTTTAACCGGGACAGGGACGGGACCCAGTACTTC. It specifies CSASPFNRDRDGTQYF. The chain combines TRBV20-1 with TRBJ2-5; 9 nucleotides align to TRBD1. Trimming took 3 bases from V and 7 from J; bases not matched to a gene: 15. The CDR3 spans 16 residues. Germline V CDR1 and CDR2: DFQATT, SNEGSKA (reference sequence).

The rearrangement uses TRBV4-1 and TRBJ2-3; 8 positions agree with TRBD2. This CDR3 comprises 18 residues. Looked up from germline, CDR1 is MGHRA and CDR2 is YSYEKL. J gave up 4 bases and V 3 bases, and 15 bases lay outside the gene matches. This CDR3 is CASSQGLSSGKGADTQYF. CDR3 nucleotides: TGCGCCAGCAGCCAGGGGTTGAGTAGCGGGAAAGGGGCAGATACGCAGTATTTT.

This clonotype ranks as medium-sized (0.01 to 0.1%). The J gene is TRBJ2-1, the V gene TRBV7-8; D gene unclear. Germline loops: CDR1 SGHVS, CDR2 FQNEAQ. This CDR3 has 11 amino acids. The V and J ends lost 5 bases and 5 bases respectively, with 4 bases between them. CDR3: CASSLDNEQFF. The CDR3 DNA is TGTGCCAGCAGCCTTGACAATGAGCAGTTCTTC. Complete variable domain (other parts from reference TRBV7-8 and TRBJ2-1): GAGVSQSPRYKVAKRGQDVALRCDPISGHVSLFWYQQALGQGPEFLTYFQNEAQLDKSGLPSDRFFAERPEGSVSTLKIQRTQQEDSAVYLCASSLDNEQFFGPGTRLTVL.

By frequency in the sample, this clonotype is medium-sized. The chain links TRBV7-9 to TRBJ2-3, with TRBD2 as a possible D gene (5 bases). This CDR3 has 16 residues. V lost 5 bases and J lost 3, with 18 bases in between. CDR1 is SEHNR, CDR2 FQNEAQ, per germline (reference sequence). CDR3 loop: CASSVLEGFSTDTQYF. The CDR3 bases are TGTGCCAGCAGCGTACTAGAGGGATTCAGTACAGATACGCAGTATTTT. The whole variable domain, filled in from reference TRBV7-9 and TRBJ2-3, reads DTGVSQNPRHKITKRGQNVTFRCDPISEHNRLYWYRQTLGQGPEFLTYFQNEAQLEKSRLLSDRFSAERPKGSFSTLEIQRTEQGDSAMYLCASSVLEGFSTDTQYFGPGTRLTVL.

The chain recombines TRBV6-5 with TRBJ1-4, with 10 bases fitting TRBD1. Germline V gene lookup returns CDR1 MNHEY and CDR2 SVGAGI. CDR3 length: 14 amino acids. Trimming removed 0 bases from V and 8 bases from J; junction bases left unmatched: 0. This chain's CDR3 is CASSYSTGGEKLFF. Here the CDR3 DNA reads TGTGCCAGCAGTTACTCGACAGGGGGCGAAAAACTGTTTTTT.

This clonotype was picked up many times. V usage is TRBV4-1 and J usage is TRBJ2-2; 10 nucleotides match TRBD2. The CDR3 is 17 amino acids. Germline loops: CDR1 MGHRA, CDR2 YSYEKL. V was pared by 0 bases and J by 4 bases, with 5 bases of the junction left unmatched. CDR3 protein: CASSQDRTSGGTGELFF. DNA for the CDR3: TGCGCCAGCAGCCAAGATCGGACTAGCGGAGGCACCGGGGAGCTGTTTTTT.

The chain has TRBV20-1 and TRBJ1-5; 7 bases line up with TRBD1. Trimming cost V 7 bases and J 0 bases; bases outside gene matches: 9. This CDR3 region has 15 residues. Germline CDR1 and CDR2: DFQATT and SNEGSKA (reference sequence). CDR3 sequence (DNA): TGCAGTGTTGCCGGACAGGCTAATAGCAATCAGCCCCAGCATTTT. The encoded protein is CSVAGQANSNQPQHF.

With respect to this clonotype: A read error is possible here, since a much larger clone lies one base away. This CDR3 fails to terminate in the conserved phenylalanine or tryptophan, so it likely reflects a read error. The chain carries TRBV7-8 and TRBJ2-2; D is ambiguous. CDR3 length: 16 residues. CDR1 is SGHVS and CDR2 is FQNEAQ in the germline V gene. The ends were cut back, 2 bases at V and 4 bases at J, with 14 bases in the middle. CDR3 amino acids: CASSLPLWQSTGELFL. The CDR3 nucleotides are TGTGCCAGCAGCTTACCCCTTTGGCAGAGCACCGGGGAGCTGTTTTTG.

CDR3 sequence reads: CSARDWTYEQYF. CDR3 nucleotides: TGCAGTGCTAGAGATTGGACCTACGAGCAGTACTTC. This chain joins TRBV20-1 and TRBJ2-7; unclear D gene. This CDR3 contains 12 residues. The V gene's germline CDR1 is DFQATT and CDR2 SNEGSKA (reference sequence). V lost 0 bases and J 2 bases, leaving 5 bases between the germline ends.

At least ten counts were recorded for this clonotype. The V gene is TRBV15, the J gene TRBJ1-3, with 8 bases aligning to TRBD1. Germline-derived CDR1 and CDR2 are LNHNV and YYDKDF (reference sequence). With 6 bases clipped from V and 4 bases from J, the junction kept 8 bases outside the gene matches. The CDR3 sequence is 15 residues long. The CDR3 here is CATSGDRGAGNTIYF. The CDR3 region has the DNA TGTGCCACCAGTGGAGACAGGGGAGCGGGAAACACCATATATTTT.

By share, this clonotype counts as medium-sized. CDR3 sequence (DNA): TGCAGCGCCGACGGGACAGCGTCTCAAGAGACCCAGTACTTC. As protein: CSADGTASQETQYF. V and J are TRBV29-1 and TRBJ2-5, with 7 bases matching TRBD1. The germline V gene encodes CDR1 SQVTM and CDR2 ANQGSEA. The V gene end was trimmed by 7 bases and the J gene end by 2 bases; junction bases not matched to a gene: 10. The CDR3 is 14 amino acids.

In this sample, this clonotype turned up many times. The rearrangement uses TRBV6-5 and TRBJ1-5; 7 nucleotides align to TRBD1. This CDR3 is built from 15 residues. Losses at the gene ends were 5 bases for V and 4 bases for J; bases not matched to a gene: 8. Germline assignment: CDR1 MNHEY and CDR2 SVGAGI. The CDR3 reads CASSVRRGQNQPQHF. The CDR3 region has the DNA TGTGCCAGCAGTGTCAGGAGGGGACAGAATCAGCCCCAGCATTTT.

CDR3 sequence (DNA): TGTGCCAGCGGATTAGGACAGGGTTATCGGTCACCCCTCCACTTT. Translation gives CASGLGQGYRSPLHF. V usage is TRBV6-2 or TRBV6-3 and J usage is TRBJ1-6; 8 bases agree with TRBD1. The germline V gene has CDR1 MNHEY and CDR2 SVGEGT. CDR3 length: 15 amino acids. Trimming cost V 8 bases and J 10 bases; bases outside gene matches: 13.

This clonotype occurred many times. The chain combines TRBV5-6 with TRBJ2-3, with 7 positions matching TRBD1. Germline V lookup: CDR1 SGHDT, CDR2 YYEEEE. Trimming took 6 bases from V and 6 from J; bases not matched to a gene: 10. The CDR3 is 14 residues long. CDR3 in amino acids: CASTGTGVLDTQYF. The CDR3 DNA follows: TGTGCCAGCACCGGAACAGGGGTATTGGATACGCAGTATTTT.

The V gene is TRBV6-2 or TRBV6-3, the J gene TRBJ2-7; no firm D call. The CDR3 runs to 12 residues. Germline-derived CDR1 and CDR2 are MNHEY and SVGEGT. Trimming removed 10 bases at V and 4 bases at J, with 14 bases between. The CDR3 region is CATQSWKYEQYF. The CDR3, as DNA: TGTGCCACCCAGTCTTGGAAGTACGAGCAGTACTTC.

Ten or more counts support this clonotype. The genes are TRBV7-2 and TRBJ2-7; D could derive from TRBD1 or TRBD2 (5 bases each). The CDR3 is 13 amino acids. CDR1 and CDR2 (germline): SGHTA, FQGNSA. With 5 bases removed from V and 4 bases from J, the gap between germline ends came to 12 bases. As DNA, the CDR3 is TGTGCCAGCAGCGAGTGGGGGACGTACGAGCAGTACTTC. Amino acid sequence: CASSEWGTYEQYF.

This clonotype appeared a single time. This sequence joins TRBV20-1 and TRBJ1-1; a possible D gene is TRBD1 (5 bases). Germline assignment: CDR1 DFQATT and CDR2 SNEGSKA (reference sequence). This CDR3 comprises 13 residues. CDR3: CRVPGQTNTEAFF. As DNA, the CDR3 is TGCAGGGTCCCGGGGCAGACAAACACTGAAGCTTTCTTT.

By proportion, this clonotype is medium-sized. This chain uses TRBV3-1 with TRBJ2-7; D possibly corresponds to TRBD1 (6 bases). Per the germline V gene, CDR1 is LGHDT and CDR2 is YNNKEL (reference sequence). V lost 4 bases to trimming and J lost 7 bases, with 14 bases between them. The CDR3 is made up of 13 amino acids. The CDR3 bases are TGTGCCAGCAGCCCTCAAGGGGGTGCGGAGCAGTACTTC. It translates to CASSPQGGAEQYF.

This clonotype was seen repeatedly, ten times or more. V and J are TRBV18 and TRBJ2-7; maybe TRBD1 (7 bases). The CDR3 covers 15 residues. Germline lookup yields CDR1 KGHSH and CDR2 LQKENI. The germline V and J ends were trimmed by 0 bases and 2 bases, with 11 bases remaining between them. The CDR3 protein is CASSPPSRGAYEQYF. In DNA form, the CDR3 reads TGTGCCAGCTCACCACCGAGCAGGGGGGCCTACGAGCAGTACTTC.

This clonotype came up many times. The rearrangement joins TRBV6-1 to TRBJ1-5; D gene uncertain. CDR3 size: 15 residues. The V end lost 6 bases, the J end lost 1 base, and 13 bases lay between the germline ends. Germline V gene lookup returns CDR1 MNHNS and CDR2 SASEGT. CDR3 amino acids: CASRDTTRSNQPQHF. The CDR3, as DNA: TGTGCCAGCAGGGATACAACGAGGAGCAATCAGCCCCAGCATTTT.

By sample share, this clonotype is medium-sized (0.01 to 0.1%). This sequence joins TRBV28 and TRBJ2-2; 10 positions match TRBD1. This CDR3 has 15 residues. J was trimmed by 3 bases and V by 4 bases; bases with no gene match: 2. The germline CDR1 and CDR2 sequences are MDHEN and SYDVKM. This CDR3 is CASSSGQGDTGELFF. The DNA for the CDR3 is TGTGCCAGCAGTTCTGGACAGGGGGACACCGGGGAGCTGTTTTTT.

The sample holds many counts of this clonotype. This chain links TRBV20-1 with TRBJ2-2, with unresolved D. This CDR3 is 14 amino acids long. With 6 bases removed from V and 0 bases from J, the gap between germline ends came to 11 bases. CDR1 DFQATT and CDR2 SNEGSKA come from the germline V gene (reference sequence). The CDR3 spells CSASKDANTGELFF. In DNA, the CDR3 is TGCAGTGCAAGCAAAGACGCGAACACCGGGGAGCTGTTTTTT.